What follows are 28 T cell receptor beta chains derived from one specimen sequenced in a study of T cell changes during pregnancy in multiple sclerosis (dated by TCRdb to about 2019). The library was generated by the immunoSEQ multiplex PCR assay. This is the immuneACCESS table as TCRdb keeps it, with only in-frame sequences that have V and J called. A part of the clones is gone; compared with another copy, unresolved V genes explain less than half, and the rest is unexplained. Across this sample there are fewer than 90,000 clones, with around 94% seen only once. The top ten constitute under 2% of the sample. The sample in question was peripheral blood, obtained after pregnancy. The receptors were sampled from a female donor in good health, enrolled as a control in a pregnancy study.

The rearrangement links TRBV28 to TRBJ1-1; the match to TRBD1 covers 7 bases. J lost 2 bases, V lost 5 bases, and 5 bases had no gene match. The CDR3 spans 14 residues. Germline CDR1 is MDHEN and CDR2 is SYDVKM. The CDR3 bases are TGTGCCAGCAGTCGTACAGGGGTAAACACTGAAGCTTTCTTT. This gives the protein CASSRTGVNTEAFF.

The chain combines TRBV28 with TRBJ2-7; weak D call: TRBD2 (5 bases). Germline-derived CDR1 and CDR2 are MDHEN and SYDVKM. The ends were cut back, 7 bases at V and 9 bases at J, with 16 bases in the middle. The CDR3 consists of 12 residues. The CDR3 DNA reads as TGTGCCAGCACCTCGGACTCCCTCGGGCAGTACTTC. Amino acid sequence: CASTSDSLGQYF. The full variable domain, with the rest looked up from reference TRBV28 and TRBJ2-7, is DVKVTQSSRYLVKRTGEKVFLECVQDMDHENMFWYRQDPGLGLRLIYFSYDVKMKEKGDIPEGYSVSREKKERFSLILESASTNQTSMYLCASTSDSLGQYFGPGTRLTVT.

The chain is built from TRBV6-5 and TRBJ2-1; D might be TRBD1 (6 bases). CDR1 is MNHEY, CDR2 SVGAGI, per germline. V shed 0 bases and J shed 12 bases, with 18 bases lying between them. CDR3 length equals 15 residues. The CDR3 loop reads CASSYSQGSFGRQFF. The CDR3 bases are TGTGCCAGCAGTTACTCCCAGGGGTCCTTTGGCCGGCAGTTCTTC.

The chain recombines TRBV7-2 with TRBJ1-3, with 9 bases that match TRBD1. With V trimmed by 7 bases and J by 4 bases, 8 bases remained unmatched. From germline, CDR1 is SGHTA and CDR2 FQGNSA. The CDR3 runs to 15 residues. CDR3 amino acids: CASTLYRGLGNTIYF. The CDR3 DNA reads as TGTGCCAGCACGCTTTACAGGGGGCTCGGAAACACCATATATTTT.

The V and J genes are TRBV29-1 and TRBJ2-3, with a tentative D call TRBD2 (5 bases). Looked up from germline, CDR1 is SQVTM and CDR2 is ANQGSEA. The V end lost 7 bases, the J end lost 4 bases, and 15 bases lay between the germline ends. CDR3 length: 13 amino acids. CDR3 amino acids: CSAEPDYSDTQYF. The CDR3 DNA reads TGCAGCGCGGAACCCGACTATTCAGATACGCAGTATTTT.

The V and J genes are TRBV5-4 and TRBJ2-1; D uncertain. The CDR3 totals 13 residues. Germline loops: CDR1 SGHNT, CDR2 YYREEE (reference sequence). V was shortened by 2 bases and J by 5 bases, with 8 bases between the two germline ends. Here the CDR3 reads CASSFNPNNEQFF. CDR3 in DNA: TGTGCCAGCAGCTTCAACCCTAACAATGAGCAGTTCTTC.

The CDR3 region is CASSSSSGSGSIQYF. Here the CDR3 DNA reads TGCGCCAGCAGCTCCTCCAGCGGGAGCGGGTCCATTCAGTACTTC. The chain combines TRBV5-1 with TRBJ2-4; 8 nucleotides align to TRBD2. Germline V lookup: CDR1 SGHRS, CDR2 YFSETQ. Trimming took 3 bases from V and 9 from J; bases not matched to a gene: 11. CDR3 length: 15 amino acids.

The chain recombines TRBV27 with TRBJ1-1, with D maybe TRBD1 (5 bases). Germline CDR1 is MNHEY and CDR2 is SMNVEV (reference sequence). The CDR3 totals 14 residues. Trimming removed 5 bases from V and 4 bases from J, with 14 bases in between. The CDR3 region is CASSERRVGTEAFF. The CDR3 DNA sequence: TGTGCCAGCAGTGAACGCAGGGTTGGCACTGAAGCTTTCTTT.

The chain combines TRBV28 with TRBJ1-5; D gene ambiguous. The ends were cut back, 2 bases at V and 3 bases at J, with 8 bases in the middle. Germline CDR1 MDHEN, CDR2 SYDVKM. The CDR3 sequence is 14 residues long. CDR3: CASSLGRNNQPQHF. The DNA of the CDR3 is TGTGCCAGCAGTTTAGGCAGAAACAATCAGCCCCAGCATTTT.

J is TRBJ2-1 and V is TRBV14; D remains unclear. This CDR3 is 15 amino acids long. Germline V lookup: CDR1 SGHDN, CDR2 FVKESK. The V end was cut by 5 bases, the J end by 0 bases, with 11 bases between. The CDR3 DNA is TGTGCCAGCAGCTACTACCGCAGCTCCTACAATGAGCAGTTCTTC. This gives the protein CASSYYRSSYNEQFF.

The chain has TRBV19 and TRBJ2-2; 7 nucleotides line up with TRBD2. This CDR3 region has 16 residues. The V segment lost 3 bases and the J segment 1 base; nucleotides outside the gene matches: 5. Germline assignment: CDR1 LNHDA and CDR2 SQIVND (reference sequence). CDR3 DNA sequence: TGTGCCAGTAGTATGGGCGGGAGCGGGAACACCGGGGAGCTGTTTTTT. Its protein product is CASSMGGSGNTGELFF.

V is TRBV28 and J is TRBJ2-7; 12 nucleotides align to TRBD2. The CDR3 consists of 14 residues. V shed 6 bases and J 4 bases; nucleotides not matched to a gene: 4. Germline loops: CDR1 MDHEN, CDR2 SYDVKM. The CDR3: CASRRLAGAYEQYF. The DNA of the CDR3 is TGTGCCAGCAGGAGACTAGCGGGGGCGTACGAGCAGTACTTC.

The chain employs TRBV5-8 and TRBJ2-1, with 9 positions matching TRBD1. This CDR3 has 16 residues. J was trimmed by 6 bases and V by 7 bases; bases with no gene match: 14. Per the germline V gene, CDR1 is SGHTS and CDR2 is YDEGEE. The CDR3 nucleotides are TGTGCCAGCCCCCAGCGGTCTTCGGGACAGGGCAATGAGCAGTTCTTC. Protein product: CASPQRSSGQGNEQFF.

J is TRBJ1-2 and V is TRBV6-5; 9 bases match TRBD1. Germline V gene lookup returns CDR1 MNHEY and CDR2 SVGAGI. The CDR3 contains 15 residues. With 2 bases clipped from V and 5 bases from J, the junction kept 6 bases outside the gene matches. CDR3 loop: CASSYPQGAGYGYTF. For the CDR3, the DNA is TGTGCCAGCAGTTACCCACAGGGGGCGGGATATGGCTACACCTTC.

V and J are TRBV11-3 and TRBJ2-6; D is ambiguous. The CDR3 is made up of 15 amino acids. The germline V gene encodes CDR1 SGHNT and CDR2 YENEEA. Trimming left V 0 bases short and J 2 bases short, with 5 bases between. CDR3 region: CASSLEVAGANVLTF. As DNA, the CDR3 is TGTGCCAGCAGCTTAGAGGTAGCTGGGGCCAACGTCCTGACTTTC. Together with reference TRBV11-3 and TRBJ2-6, the CDR3 gives the full variable domain: EAGVVQSPRYKIIEKKQPVAFWCNPISGHNTLYWYLQNLGQGPELLIRYENEEAVDDSQLPKDRFSAERLKGVDSTLKIQPAELGDSAVYLCASSLEVAGANVLTFGAGSRLTVL.

The chain combines TRBV19 with TRBJ2-7; the D gene is possibly TRBD2 (6 bases). This CDR3 has 14 amino acids. Germline lookup yields CDR1 LNHDA and CDR2 SQIVND (reference sequence). Trimming removed 5 bases at V and 8 bases at J, with 19 bases between. CDR3: CASSGAGTESQQYF. CDR3 nucleotides: TGTGCCAGTAGTGGGGCCGGGACTGAAAGTCAGCAGTACTTC.

The V gene is TRBV6-5, the J gene TRBJ2-7; 10 bases are a match to TRBD1. The V and J ends lost 5 bases and 10 bases, in that order; junction bases with no gene match: 11. The CDR3 spans 14 residues. Germline assignment: CDR1 MNHEY and CDR2 SVGAGI. As DNA, the CDR3 is TGTGCCAGCAGTACCCGGGACAGGGGCGATACCCAGTACTTC. It specifies CASSTRDRGDTQYF.

In regard to this clone: An end of the junction does not agree with germline; a read error may underlie this. The chain has TRBV28 and TRBJ2-1, with 12 bases that match TRBD2. The CDR3 is 13 residues long. Germline V lookup: CDR1 MDHEN, CDR2 SYDVKM. Here the CDR3 DNA reads TGTGCCAGCAGCCGCGGGACTAGCGGGCCCCAGGTCTTC. It translates to CASSRGTSGPQVF. Supplemented by reference TRBV28 and TRBJ2-1, the full variable domain reads DVKVTQSSRYLVKRTGEKVFLECVQDMDHENMFWYRQDPGLGLRLIYFSYDVKMKEKGDIPEGYSVSREKKERFSLILESASTNQTSMYLCASSRGTSGPQVFGPGTRLTVL.

The CDR3 region is CASSVGPWATAQITDTQYF. The CDR3 DNA reads TGTGCCAGCAGCGTAGGGCCCTGGGCGACAGCACAAATCACAGATACGCAGTATTTT. V and J are TRBV9 and TRBJ2-3; possibly TRBD1 for D (5 bases). This CDR3 comprises 19 residues. The ends were cut back, 0 bases at V and 2 bases at J, with 22 bases in the middle. CDR1 and CDR2 (germline): SGDLS, YYNGEE.

The chain recombines TRBV11-1 with TRBJ2-7; 7 nucleotides match TRBD2. Losses at the gene ends were 4 bases for V and 7 bases for J; bases not matched to a gene: 10. Looked up from germline, CDR1 is SGHAT and CDR2 is FQDESV (reference sequence). The CDR3 spans 14 residues. CDR3 sequence (DNA): TGTGCCAGCAGCTCGAGTGCGGGAGCAAGGGAGCAGTACTTC. Translation: CASSSSAGAREQYF.

This chain connects TRBV5-1 to TRBJ1-2; TRBD1 matches 7 bases. Trimming removed 4 bases from V and 8 bases from J; junction bases left unmatched: 8. Germline CDR1 reads SGHRS; CDR2 reads YFSETQ. The CDR3 contains 13 residues. CDR3 sequence reads: CASSQDRAKGYTF. In nucleotides, the CDR3 is TGCGCCAGCAGCCAAGACAGGGCGAAGGGCTACACCTTC.

As for this clone: In the same sample, other DNA sequences code for this CDR3. This chain joins TRBV20-1 and TRBJ2-3; no reliable D call. CDR3 length equals 11 residues. V was trimmed by 1 base and J by 4 bases, leaving 3 bases between them. Looked up from germline, CDR1 is DFQATT and CDR2 is SNEGSKA (reference sequence). DNA of the CDR3: TGCAGTGCTAGAGTAGCAGATACGCAGTATTTT. Translating gives CSARVADTQYF.

This chain joins TRBV5-1 and TRBJ1-5, with D hard to call. This CDR3 spans 13 amino acids. The V end lost 4 bases, the J end lost 0 bases, and 5 bases lay between the germline ends. Germline CDR1 reads SGHRS; CDR2 reads YFSETQ. CDR3 loop: CASSPSSNQPQHF. DNA for the CDR3: TGCGCCAGCAGCCCTAGTAGCAATCAGCCCCAGCATTTT.

This chain joins TRBV5-1 and TRBJ2-2; D unclear. Germline CDR1 is SGHRS and CDR2 is YFSETQ. Trimming left V 4 bases short and J 8 bases short, with 15 bases between. The CDR3 sequence is 14 residues long. CDR3 bases: TGCGCCAGCAGCCTGGGCCATCAGGCAGGGGAGCTGTTTTTT. This encodes CASSLGHQAGELFF.

The gene calls are TRBV6-5 and TRBJ1-1; D unclear. The CDR3 totals 14 residues. The V gene's germline CDR1 is MNHEY and CDR2 SVGAGI. V was cut by 5 bases and J by 4 bases, with 14 bases left in between. CDR3 sequence: CASSSPGEGTEAFF. CDR3 DNA sequence: TGTGCCAGCAGTAGTCCCGGGGAGGGCACTGAAGCTTTCTTT.

The gene calls are TRBV6-6 and TRBJ2-3; 7 bases match TRBD2. This CDR3 has 13 residues. CDR1 is MNHNY and CDR2 is SVGAGI in the germline V gene (reference sequence). Trimming at V came to 6 bases and at J to 5 bases, leaving 5 bases not matched to a gene. This chain's CDR3 is CASRRLAVDTQYF. The CDR3 nucleotides read TGTGCCAGCAGACGACTAGCTGTAGATACGCAGTATTTT.

The rearrangement uses TRBV11-2 and TRBJ2-1; D is uncertain. V was shortened by 6 bases and J by 0 bases, with 6 bases between the two germline ends. Germline V gene lookup returns CDR1 SGHAT and CDR2 FQNNGV. The CDR3 is 13 residues long. The CDR3 sequence is CASSYSSYNEQFF. The CDR3 DNA is TGTGCCAGCAGTTATAGCTCCTACAATGAGCAGTTCTTC. The full variable domain, in which reference TRBV11-2 and TRBJ2-1 provide the parts outside the CDR3, is EAGVAQSPRYKIIEKRQSVAFWCNPISGHATLYWYQQILGQGPKLLIQFQNNGVVDDSQLPKDRFSAERLKGVDSTLKIQPAKLEDSAVYLCASSYSSYNEQFFGPGTRLTVL.

The chain has TRBV30 and TRBJ1-1; tentative D call: TRBD1 (6 bases). Germline values: CDR1 GTSNPN, CDR2 SVGIG (reference sequence). The V end lost 3 bases, the J end lost 1 base, and 6 bases lay between the germline ends. This CDR3 contains 12 residues. DNA for the CDR3: TGTGCCTGGAGGGGACAGAACACTGAAGCTTTCTTT. It is translated as CAWRGQNTEAFF.